The 10 T cell receptor beta chains reported below all come from one sample, sequenced in a study of human T cells and chemical hapten exposure. Time point denoted: patch test 1, 2 weeks after DPC sensitization. Described treatment: therapeutic diphenylcyclopropenone sensitization with weekly scalp DPC. TCRdb reanalysed the RACE reads using MiXCR and keeps one entry per CDR3 protein. The data hold 370,000 or so distinct CDR3 sequences, with 4% to 5.5% observed a single time. Sequenced material: whole blood, taken in connection with sensitization to the hapten diphenylcyclopropenone (DPC). These receptors all come from a woman aged 45-65 years with alopecia areata. Some clones in this sample may be carry-over from other donors' samples.

The V and J genes are TRBV20-1 and TRBJ1-2; D not certain. CDR1 and CDR2 from the germline V gene are DFQATT and SNEGSKA (reference sequence). This CDR3 contains 13 residues. Deletions cut 0 bases from V and 3 bases from J, with 8 bases between. The CDR3 sequence: CSARDYQHYGYTF. The CDR3 DNA follows: TGCAGTGCTAGAGATTACCAGCACTATGGCTACACCTTC.

This clonotype was found many times. This chain connects TRBV20-1 to TRBJ2-3, with 7 nucleotides matching TRBD2. Germline V lookup: CDR1 DFQATT, CDR2 SNEGSKA (reference sequence). The CDR3 has 13 residues. The trim removed 4 bases at V and 4 bases at J, leaving 5 bases unmatched. The chain's CDR3 is CSANGRSSDTQYF. The CDR3 bases are TGCAGTGCTAACGGGAGGTCATCAGATACGCAGTATTTT.

This chain connects TRBV5-5 to TRBJ1-4, with D hard to call. V was clipped by 1 base and J by 0 bases, with 7 bases between them. The CDR3 has 15 residues. In germline, CDR1 is SGHKS, CDR2 YYEKEE (reference sequence). The CDR3 DNA is TGTGCCAGCAGCTTGAGCGGTTCAACTAATGAAAAACTGTTTTTT. This codes for CASSLSGSTNEKLFF.

Many counts were recorded for this clonotype. The chain is built from TRBV29-1 and TRBJ1-2; 9 positions agree with TRBD1. The CDR3 loop spans 12 amino acids. The germline V gene has CDR1 SQVTM and CDR2 ANQGSEA. V lost 2 bases to trimming and J lost 10 bases; unmatched junction nucleotides: 5. CDR3 DNA sequence: TGCAGCGTTGAAACAGGGGGCAGCCCCTACACCTTC. Translated, it gives CSVETGGSPYTF.

The chain uses TRBV10-2 and TRBJ1-2; D not certain. Trimming removed 6 bases at V and 8 bases at J, with 10 bases between. Germline-derived CDR1 and CDR2 are WSHSY and SAAADI. There are 11 residues in the CDR3. As DNA, the CDR3 is TGCGCCAGCAGGAGCGCTATGGGCTACACCTTC. It specifies CASRSAMGYTF.

This rearrangement joins TRBV18 to TRBJ2-3; D uncertain. The CDR3 loop spans 13 amino acids. Germline CDR1 reads KGHSH; CDR2 reads LQKENI. The ends were cut back, 3 bases at V and 6 bases at J, with 10 bases in the middle. CDR3 coding DNA: TGTGCCAGCTCACCGCTGGGATCTGATACGCAGTATTTT. As protein: CASSPLGSDTQYF.

This clonotype was recorded at least ten times. This chain connects TRBV12-3 or TRBV12-4 to TRBJ2-3; tentative D call: TRBD1 (6 bases). V lost 7 bases, J lost 3 bases, and 11 bases lay in between. The CDR3 is made up of 13 amino acids. The CDR3 nucleotides are TGTGCCAGCACCAGAGGGGGTACAGATACGCAGTATTTT. Its protein product is CASTRGGTDTQYF.

The sample holds many counts of this clonotype. The J gene is TRBJ1-1, the V gene TRBV12-3 or TRBV12-4, with TRBD1 as a possible D gene (5 bases). The CDR3 sequence is 14 residues long. Trimming took off 3 bases at V and 1 base at J, with 9 bases between the two ends. The CDR3 loop is CASSLGLRNTEAFF. Written as DNA, the CDR3 is TGTGCCAGCAGTTTGGGGCTAAGGAACACTGAAGCTTTCTTT.

This clonotype was seen repeatedly, ten times or more. V and J are TRBV4-1 and TRBJ1-3, with D perhaps matching TRBD1 (6 bases). V was trimmed by 4 bases and J by 0 bases, leaving 13 bases between them. CDR1 MGHRA and CDR2 YSYEKL come from the germline V gene. This CDR3 has 16 residues. CDR3 coding DNA: TGCGCCAGCAGCCCCGAGGGGGACCCCTCTGGAAACACCATATATTTT. It specifies CASSPEGDPSGNTIYF.

This clonotype was seen many times. The genes are TRBV12-3 or TRBV12-4 and TRBJ1-1; D remains unclear. The V end was cut by 5 bases, the J end by 0 bases, with 10 bases between. The CDR3 consists of 14 residues. CDR3: CASSLRRLNTEAFF. In DNA form, the CDR3 reads TGTGCCAGCAGTCTCCGACGGTTGAACACTGAAGCTTTCTTT.